This T cell receptor (beta chain) came from a study of T-cell memory formation after mild COVID-19. About the study: Across donors, TCR clusters were largely donor specific. General study results and limits: Pre-infection memory harbored some responding clones, suggesting cross-reactive memory joined. A second wave expanding day 15 to 37 was CD4+-biased; contracting clones were balanced.

MiXCR, run by TCRdb on the 5' RACE reads, gives a single entry per CDR3 protein. In the table there are 500,000 to 650,000 distinct CDR3 sequences, about 20% of which are singletons. The CDR3 has 15 residues. Trimming took 5 bases from V and 0 from J, leaving 11 bases between them. The germline V gene encodes CDR1 SNHLY and CDR2 FYNNEI. Comments on this clonotype: No antigen is known for it. A clone one base away is much larger, so this may be a read error.

The chain carries TRBV2 and TRBJ2-1; D is ambiguous. The receptor comes from an adult woman who had mild COVID-19 (a few samples of this study predate the infection). Cell type and time point are not known. The sample consisted of PBMCs or a T cell subset sorted from them (not recorded which). The DNA of the CDR3 is TGTGCCAGCAGTAAATTAGCAGCCTCCTACAATGAGCAGTTCTTC. Its translation is CASSKLAASYNEQFF.